Below are 5 T cell receptor beta chains sequenced from a single sample in a study of cytomegalovirus exposure and HLA in healthy donors. This PCR relied on a set of 60 Vbeta primers and 13 Jbeta primers. TCRdb's table, derived via immunoSEQ multiplex PCR, lists solely in-frame clones and lacks some. The data contain roughly 190,000 clones, about an eighth of them singletons. The sample comprised PBMCs. The receptors originated from a man aged 45 to 65 in good health and CMV-seropositive.

This sequence joins TRBV18 and TRBJ1-4; TRBD1 might be the D (6 bases). This CDR3 comprises 17 residues. The germline V gene encodes CDR1 KGHSH and CDR2 LQKENI. V was pared by 2 bases and J by 0 bases, with 13 bases between. The DNA of the CDR3 is TGTGCCAGCTCACCAACAGGGACGATTGCAACTAATGAAAAACTGTTTTTT. Protein sequence: CASSPTGTIATNEKLFF.

This clone has just a few counts. The chain recombines TRBV5-1 with TRBJ2-2; 9 bases are shared with TRBD1. Germline trimming cut 3 bases from V and 6 bases from J; bases unmatched to any gene: 6. Germline CDR1 reads SGHRS; CDR2 reads YFSETQ. This CDR3 spans 15 amino acids. CDR3: CASSYTGGEAGELFF. The CDR3 DNA is TGCGCCAGCAGCTACACAGGGGGCGAGGCCGGGGAGCTGTTTTTT.

This clone was counted a few times. The chain links TRBV6-5 to TRBJ2-5; possibly TRBD2 for D (6 bases). Per germline, CDR1 MNHEY and CDR2 SVGAGI. The CDR3 is 15 residues long. The V gene lost 6 bases and the J gene lost 7 bases, with 21 bases spanning the gap. CDR3 DNA sequence: TGTGCCAGCAGCACCGTTCCCGGGACTGTTGGGACCCAGTACTTC. It is translated as CASSTVPGTVGTQYF.

This clone was counted between two and nine times. The chain couples TRBV7-9 to TRBJ2-1; D remains unclear. V lost 4 bases to trimming and J lost 8 bases, with 3 bases between them. Germline V CDR1 and CDR2: SEHNR, FQNEAQ (reference sequence). The CDR3 runs 10 residues. The DNA of the CDR3 is TGTGCCAGCAGCTCTTATGAGCAGTTCTTC. Its protein product is CASSSYEQFF.

A few counts support this clone. The chain has TRBV5-6 and TRBJ1-5; TRBD1 is a possible D gene (5 bases). V was pared by 5 bases and J by 1 base, with 10 bases between. This CDR3 contains 14 residues. Germline V lookup: CDR1 SGHDT, CDR2 YYEEEE. In DNA, the CDR3 is TGTGCCAGCAGGAGGGGAGGGAGCAATCAGCCCCAGCATTTT. Translation gives CASRRGGSNQPQHF.